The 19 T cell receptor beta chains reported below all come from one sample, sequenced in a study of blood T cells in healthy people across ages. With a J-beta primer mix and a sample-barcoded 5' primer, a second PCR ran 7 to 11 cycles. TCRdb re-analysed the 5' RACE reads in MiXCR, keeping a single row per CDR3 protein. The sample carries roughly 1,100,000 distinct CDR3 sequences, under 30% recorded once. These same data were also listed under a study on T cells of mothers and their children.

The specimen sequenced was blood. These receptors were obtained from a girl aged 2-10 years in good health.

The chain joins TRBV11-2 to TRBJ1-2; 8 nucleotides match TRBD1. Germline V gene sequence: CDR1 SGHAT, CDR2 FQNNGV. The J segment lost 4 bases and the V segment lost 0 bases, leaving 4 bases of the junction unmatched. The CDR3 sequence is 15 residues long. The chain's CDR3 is CASSLDQGAFYGYTF. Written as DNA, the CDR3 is TGTGCCAGCAGCTTAGATCAGGGGGCGTTCTATGGCTACACCTTC.

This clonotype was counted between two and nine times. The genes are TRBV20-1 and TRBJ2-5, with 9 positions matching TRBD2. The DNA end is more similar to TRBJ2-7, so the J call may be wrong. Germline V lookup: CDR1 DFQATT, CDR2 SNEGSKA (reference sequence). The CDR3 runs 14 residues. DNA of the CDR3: TGCAGTGCTAGTCGAGCGGGGGGAACGTACGAGCAGTACTTC. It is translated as CSASRAGGTYEQYF.

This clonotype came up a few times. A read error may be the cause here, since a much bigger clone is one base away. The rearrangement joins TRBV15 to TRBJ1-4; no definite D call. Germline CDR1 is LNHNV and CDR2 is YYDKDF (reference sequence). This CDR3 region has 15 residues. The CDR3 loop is CATSGETTTNEKLFF. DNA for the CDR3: TGTGCCACCAGCGGAGAGACAACAACTAATGAAAAACTGTTTTTT.

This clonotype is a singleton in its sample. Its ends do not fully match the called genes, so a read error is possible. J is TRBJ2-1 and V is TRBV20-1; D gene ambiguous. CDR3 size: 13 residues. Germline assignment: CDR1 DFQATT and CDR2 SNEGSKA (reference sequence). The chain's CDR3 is CSASGPSCNEQFF. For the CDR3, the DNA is TGCAGTGCTAGCGGGCCTTCCTGCAATGAGCAGTTCTTC.

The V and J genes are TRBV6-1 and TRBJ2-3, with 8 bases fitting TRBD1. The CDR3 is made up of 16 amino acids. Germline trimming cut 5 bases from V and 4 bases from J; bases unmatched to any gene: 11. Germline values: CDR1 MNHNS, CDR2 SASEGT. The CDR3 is CASSRNRGLISDTQYF. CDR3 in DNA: TGTGCCAGCAGTAGGAACAGGGGGTTAATCTCAGATACGCAGTATTTT.

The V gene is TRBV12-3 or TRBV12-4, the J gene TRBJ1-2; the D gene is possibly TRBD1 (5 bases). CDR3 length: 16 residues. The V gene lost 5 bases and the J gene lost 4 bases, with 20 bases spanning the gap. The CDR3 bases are TGTGCCAGCAGTCAATGGGGGGACTACAGTGGCTATGGCTACACCTTC. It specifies CASSQWGDYSGYGYTF.

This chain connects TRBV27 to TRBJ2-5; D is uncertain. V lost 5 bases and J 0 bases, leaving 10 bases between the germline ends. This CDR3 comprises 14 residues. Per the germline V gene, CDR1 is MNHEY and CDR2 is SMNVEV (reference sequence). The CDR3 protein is CASSPDGNQETQYF. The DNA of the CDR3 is TGTGCCAGCAGTCCGGACGGTAACCAAGAGACCCAGTACTTC.

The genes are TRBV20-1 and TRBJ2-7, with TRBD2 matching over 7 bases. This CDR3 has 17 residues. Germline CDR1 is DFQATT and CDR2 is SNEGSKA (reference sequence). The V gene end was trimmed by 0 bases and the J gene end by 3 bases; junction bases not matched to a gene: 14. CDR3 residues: CSARESLQPAGNYEQYF. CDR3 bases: TGCAGTGCTAGAGAATCATTGCAGCCAGCGGGAAACTACGAGCAGTACTTC.

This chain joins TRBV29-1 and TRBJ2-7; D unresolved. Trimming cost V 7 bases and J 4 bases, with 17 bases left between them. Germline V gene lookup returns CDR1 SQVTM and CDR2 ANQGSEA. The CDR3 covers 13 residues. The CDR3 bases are TGCAGCGCCGCTGTGAGTATAAGTTACGAGCAGTACTTC. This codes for CSAAVSISYEQYF.

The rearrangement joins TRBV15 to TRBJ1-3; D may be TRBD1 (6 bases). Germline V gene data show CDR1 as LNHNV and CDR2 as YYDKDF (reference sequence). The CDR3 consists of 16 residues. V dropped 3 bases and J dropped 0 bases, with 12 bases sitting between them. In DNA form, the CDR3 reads TGTGCCACCAGCAGGACAGGCGAACGCTCTGGAAACACCATATATTTT. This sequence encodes CATSRTGERSGNTIYF.

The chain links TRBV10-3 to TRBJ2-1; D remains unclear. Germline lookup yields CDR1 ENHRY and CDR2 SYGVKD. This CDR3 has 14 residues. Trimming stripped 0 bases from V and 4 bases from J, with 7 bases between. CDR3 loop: CAISESTSYNEQFF. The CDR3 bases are TGTGCCATCAGTGAGTCAACCAGTTACAATGAGCAGTTCTTC.

The CDR3 bases are TGTGCCAGCAGCTTTGTCCGACCCATCTTGAACACTGAAGCTTTCTTT. Its translation: CASSFVRPILNTEAFF. The chain employs TRBV5-6 and TRBJ1-1; no clear D. Germline values: CDR1 SGHDT, CDR2 YYEEEE. With 2 bases removed from V and 0 bases from J, the gap between germline ends came to 14 bases. CDR3 size: 16 residues.

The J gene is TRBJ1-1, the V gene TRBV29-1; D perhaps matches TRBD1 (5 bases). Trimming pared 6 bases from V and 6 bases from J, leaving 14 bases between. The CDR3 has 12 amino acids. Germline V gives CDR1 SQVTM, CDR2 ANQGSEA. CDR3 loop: CSVSVLGAEAFF. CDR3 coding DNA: TGCAGCGTGTCGGTGTTGGGGGCTGAAGCTTTCTTT. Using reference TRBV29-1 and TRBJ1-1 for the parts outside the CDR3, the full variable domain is SAVISQKPSRDICQRGTSLTIQCQVDSQVTMMFWYRQQPGQSLTLIATANQGSEATYESGFVIDKFPISRPNLTFSTLTVSNMSPEDSSIYLCSVSVLGAEAFFGQGTRLTVV.

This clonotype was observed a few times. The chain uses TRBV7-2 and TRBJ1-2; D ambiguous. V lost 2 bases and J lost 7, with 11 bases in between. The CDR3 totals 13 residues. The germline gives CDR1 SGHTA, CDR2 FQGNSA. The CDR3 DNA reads TGTGCCAGCAGCTTATCCGCCCTCTGTGGCTACACCTTC. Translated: CASSLSALCGYTF.

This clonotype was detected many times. CDR3 bases: TGTGCCAGCAGTAGGGGTAGCGTTCAAGAGACCCAGTACTTC. Encoded protein: CASSRGSVQETQYF. This chain connects TRBV7-9 to TRBJ2-5; perhaps D is TRBD1 or TRBD2 (5 bases each). Germline values: CDR1 SEHNR, CDR2 FQNEAQ (reference sequence). Trimming stripped 6 bases from V and 2 bases from J, with 13 bases between. The CDR3 has 14 amino acids.

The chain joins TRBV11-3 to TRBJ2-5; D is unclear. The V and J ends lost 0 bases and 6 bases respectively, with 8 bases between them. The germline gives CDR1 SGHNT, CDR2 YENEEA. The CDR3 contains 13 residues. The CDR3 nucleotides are TGTGCCAGCAGCTTAGATTTGTTTAAGACCCAGTACTTC. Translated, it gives CASSLDLFKTQYF. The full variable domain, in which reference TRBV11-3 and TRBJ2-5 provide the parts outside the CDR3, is EAGVVQSPRYKIIEKKQPVAFWCNPISGHNTLYWYLQNLGQGPELLIRYENEEAVDDSQLPKDRFSAERLKGVDSTLKIQPAELGDSAVYLCASSLDLFKTQYFGPGTRLLVL.

The CDR3 protein is CASAGLPYEQYF. The CDR3 DNA reads as TGTGCCAGCGCGGGACTCCCCTACGAGCAGTACTTC. The chain joins TRBV6-6 to TRBJ2-7; a possible D gene is TRBD2 (6 bases). V was shortened by 8 bases and J by 2 bases, with 10 bases between the two germline ends. The CDR3 runs to 12 residues. Germline loops: CDR1 MNHNY, CDR2 SVGAGI (reference sequence).

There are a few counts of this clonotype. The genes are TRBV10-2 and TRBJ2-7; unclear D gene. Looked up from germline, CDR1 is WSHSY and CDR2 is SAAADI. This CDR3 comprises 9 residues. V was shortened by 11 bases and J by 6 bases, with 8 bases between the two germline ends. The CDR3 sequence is CAGPVEQYF. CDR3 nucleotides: TGCGCCGGGCCGGTCGAGCAGTACTTC.

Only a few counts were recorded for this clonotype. The CDR3 DNA reads as TGTGCCAGCAGCTTAGGGGGGGTTCAGGGAACTGAAGCTTTCTTT. Its protein product is CASSLGGVQGTEAFF. The rearrangement uses TRBV7-9 and TRBJ1-1, with a possible D match to TRBD1 (5 bases). The CDR3 length is 15 residues. CDR1 is SEHNR, CDR2 FQNEAQ, per germline (reference sequence). V was cut by 1 base and J by 5 bases, with 14 bases left in between.